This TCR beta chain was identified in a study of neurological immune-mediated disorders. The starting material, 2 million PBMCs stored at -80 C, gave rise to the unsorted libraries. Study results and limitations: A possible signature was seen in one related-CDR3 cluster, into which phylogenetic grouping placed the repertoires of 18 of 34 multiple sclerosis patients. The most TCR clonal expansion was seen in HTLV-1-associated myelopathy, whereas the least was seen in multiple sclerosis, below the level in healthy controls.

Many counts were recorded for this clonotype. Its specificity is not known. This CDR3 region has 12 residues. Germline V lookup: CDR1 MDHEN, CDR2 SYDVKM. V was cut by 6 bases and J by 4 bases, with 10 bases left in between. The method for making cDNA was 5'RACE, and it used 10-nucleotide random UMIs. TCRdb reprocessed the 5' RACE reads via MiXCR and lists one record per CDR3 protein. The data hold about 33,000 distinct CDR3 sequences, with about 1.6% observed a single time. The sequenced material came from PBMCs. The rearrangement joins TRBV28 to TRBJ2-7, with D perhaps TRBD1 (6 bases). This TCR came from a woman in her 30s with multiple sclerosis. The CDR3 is CASSTTGYEQYF. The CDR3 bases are TGTGCCAGCAGCACGACAGGTTACGAGCAGTACTTC.